The 10 T cell receptor beta chains reported below all come from one sample, sequenced in a study of PD-L1 blockade in urothelial cancer listed by TCRdb under 2017. The time point label on this specimen signifies: pretreatment peripheral blood. Library construction relied on the immunoSEQ multiplex PCR assay. As stored in TCRdb, this immuneACCESS dataset retains in-frame rearrangements with V and J assigned. A fraction of the clones does not appear; measured against another copy, unresolved V genes explain less than half of the discrepancy, and the remainder lacks a known reason. The sample yields around 100,000 clones; around nine tenths were counted once. 1.5% to 2.5% of the sample goes to the ten largest clones. This sample comprised PBMCs, obtained around atezolizumab (anti-PD-L1) treatment. These receptors were taken from a man aged 60-69 years with urothelial cancer.

This sequence joins TRBV29-1 and TRBJ1-1; weak D call: TRBD1 (5 bases). The CDR3 consists of 13 residues. Trimming left V 7 bases short and J 1 base short, with 13 bases between. Per germline, CDR1 SQVTM and CDR2 ANQGSEA. The chain's CDR3 is CSAQDTENTEAFF. The CDR3 region has the DNA TGCAGCGCTCAGGACACCGAGAACACTGAAGCTTTCTTT.

This rearrangement joins TRBV15 to TRBJ1-2; D is uncertain. Trimming removed 1 base at V and 2 bases at J, with 11 bases between. The CDR3 contains 15 residues. In germline, CDR1 is LNHNV, CDR2 YYDKDF (reference sequence). The CDR3 nucleotides read TGTGCCACCAGCAGAGTCCCCACAGAGAACTATGGCTACACCTTC. This sequence encodes CATSRVPTENYGYTF.

The chain has TRBV9 and TRBJ2-7; TRBD1 agrees at 10 bases. The CDR3 sequence is 15 residues long. The V gene end was trimmed by 3 bases and the J gene end by 5 bases; junction bases not matched to a gene: 8. Germline V gives CDR1 SGDLS, CDR2 YYNGEE. The CDR3, as DNA: TGTGCCAGCAGCGCGAGTCTGACAGGGGGCGACGAGCAGTACTTC. Protein sequence: CASSASLTGGDEQYF.

The chain employs TRBV30 and TRBJ2-2; 7 nucleotides agree with TRBD1. This CDR3 is built from 14 residues. The V segment lost 4 bases and the J segment 1 base; nucleotides outside the gene matches: 3. From germline, CDR1 is GTSNPN and CDR2 SVGIG (reference sequence). DNA of the CDR3: TGTGCCTGGAAACAGGGGATGAACACCGGGGAGCTGTTTTTT. Protein sequence: CAWKQGMNTGELFF.

The V call is TRBV5-6, the J call TRBJ1-5; 10 bases agree with TRBD1. CDR1 SGHDT and CDR2 YYEEEE come from the germline V gene. The CDR3 has 16 residues. The V and J ends lost 4 bases and 2 bases, in that order; junction bases with no gene match: 6. CDR3 nucleotides: TGTGCCAGCAGCCAAAGGGACAGGGGTGGCAATCAGCCCCAGCATTTT. Amino acids: CASSQRDRGGNQPQHF.

CDR3 DNA: TGTGCCAGCAGGGACAGGGGGACCGGGGAGCTGTTTTTT. Protein: CASRDRGTGELFF. The chain recombines TRBV25-1 with TRBJ2-2; 10 nucleotides line up with TRBD1. Per germline, CDR1 MGHDK and CDR2 SYGVNS. The length of the CDR3 is 13 residues. With V trimmed by 6 bases and J by 5 bases, 0 bases remained unmatched.

Only one count was recorded for this clone. V usage is TRBV2 and J usage is TRBJ2-3, with a possible D match to TRBD1 (6 bases). CDR1 and CDR2 (germline): SNHLY, FYNNEI. The CDR3 is 13 residues long. V was cut by 6 bases and J by 2 bases, with 9 bases left in between. CDR3 coding DNA: TGTGCCAGCAGGACAGGTTACACAGATACGCAGTATTTT. It encodes CASRTGYTDTQYF.

This clone has more than one count but fewer than ten. The chain links TRBV28 to TRBJ2-6, with TRBD1 matching over 8 bases. The V gene end was trimmed by 2 bases and the J gene end by 13 bases; junction bases not matched to a gene: 7. The germline CDR1 and CDR2 sequences are MDHEN and SYDVKM. CDR3 length: 14 amino acids. The CDR3 coding sequence is TGTGCCAGCAGTTTAGGGACAGGTATCCTTGTCCTGACTTTC. Translating it yields CASSLGTGILVLTF. The whole variable domain, remainder taken from reference TRBV28 and TRBJ2-6, is DVKVTQSSRYLVKRTGEKVFLECVQDMDHENMFWYRQDPGLGLRLIYFSYDVKMKEKGDIPEGYSVSREKKERFSLILESASTNQTSMYLCASSLGTGILVLTFGAGSRLTVL.

The chain recombines TRBV9 with TRBJ2-2; TRBD2 agrees at 13 bases. CDR1 and CDR2 (germline): SGDLS, YYNGEE. Trimming at V came to 1 base and at J to 5 bases, leaving 8 bases not matched to a gene. CDR3 size: 18 residues. The CDR3 here is CASSVMGLAGPGTGELFF. CDR3 DNA: TGTGCCAGCAGCGTAATGGGACTAGCGGGACCGGGGACCGGGGAGCTGTTTTTT.

V gene TRBV9 combines with J gene TRBJ2-7; 8 nucleotides agree with TRBD2. CDR1 and CDR2 from the germline V gene are SGDLS and YYNGEE. The CDR3 sequence is 15 residues long. V dropped 0 bases and J dropped 1; count of bases not matched to a gene: 3. CDR3 residues: CASSVDGGRSYEQYF. The CDR3 DNA is TGTGCCAGCAGCGTAGATGGCGGGAGGTCCTACGAGCAGTACTTC.